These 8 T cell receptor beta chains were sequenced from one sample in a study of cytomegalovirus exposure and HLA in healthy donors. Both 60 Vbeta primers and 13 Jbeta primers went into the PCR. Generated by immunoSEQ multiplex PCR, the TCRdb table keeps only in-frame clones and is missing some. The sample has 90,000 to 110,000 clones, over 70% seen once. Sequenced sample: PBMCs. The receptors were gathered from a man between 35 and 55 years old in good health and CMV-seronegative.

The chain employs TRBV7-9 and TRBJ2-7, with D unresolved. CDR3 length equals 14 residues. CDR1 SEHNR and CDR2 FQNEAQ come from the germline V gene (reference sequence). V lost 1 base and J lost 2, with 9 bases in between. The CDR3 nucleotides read TGTGCCAGCAGCTTAGTTCCTCAGACCTACGAGCAGTACTTC. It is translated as CASSLVPQTYEQYF.

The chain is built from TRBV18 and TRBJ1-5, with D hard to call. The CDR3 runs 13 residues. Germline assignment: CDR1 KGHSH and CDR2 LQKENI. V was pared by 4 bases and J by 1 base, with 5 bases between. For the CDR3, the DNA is TGTGCCAGCTCACGTGGCAGCAATCAGCCCCAGCATTTT. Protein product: CASSRGSNQPQHF.

The CDR3 protein is CASSFRDRPNEKLFF. DNA for the CDR3: TGCGCCAGCAGTTTCAGGGACAGACCAAATGAAAAACTGTTTTTT. The V call is TRBV5-1, the J call TRBJ1-4; 7 bases line up with TRBD1. Germline CDR1 is SGHRS and CDR2 is YFSETQ. The ends lost 5 bases at V and 5 bases at J; junction bases unmatched: 9. This CDR3 is built from 15 residues.

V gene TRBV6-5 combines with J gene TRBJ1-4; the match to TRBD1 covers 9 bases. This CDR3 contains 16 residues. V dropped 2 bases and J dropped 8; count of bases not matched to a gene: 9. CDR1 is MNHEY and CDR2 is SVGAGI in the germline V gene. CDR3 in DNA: TGTGCCAGCAGTTACGCCCAACAGGGGGCGAAAGAAAAACTGTTTTTT. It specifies CASSYAQQGAKEKLFF.

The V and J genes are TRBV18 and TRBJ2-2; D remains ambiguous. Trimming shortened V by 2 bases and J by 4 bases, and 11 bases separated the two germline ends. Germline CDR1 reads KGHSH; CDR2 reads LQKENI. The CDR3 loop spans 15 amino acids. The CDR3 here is CASSPIASSTGELFF. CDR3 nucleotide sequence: TGTGCCAGCTCACCAATAGCAAGTAGCACCGGGGAGCTGTTTTTT.

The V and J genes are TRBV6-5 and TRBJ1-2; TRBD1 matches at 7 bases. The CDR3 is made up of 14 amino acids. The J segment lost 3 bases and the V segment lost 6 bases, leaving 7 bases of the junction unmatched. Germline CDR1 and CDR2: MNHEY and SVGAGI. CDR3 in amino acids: CASRPDRVDYGYTF. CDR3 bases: TGTGCCAGCAGACCTGACAGGGTCGACTATGGCTACACCTTC.

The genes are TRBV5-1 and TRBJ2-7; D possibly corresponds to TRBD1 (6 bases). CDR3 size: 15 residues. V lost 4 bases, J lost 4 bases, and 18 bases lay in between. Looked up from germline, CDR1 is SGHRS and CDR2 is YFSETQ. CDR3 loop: CASSTSWTDRYEQYF. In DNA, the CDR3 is TGCGCCAGCAGCACTTCCTGGACAGACAGGTACGAGCAGTACTTC.

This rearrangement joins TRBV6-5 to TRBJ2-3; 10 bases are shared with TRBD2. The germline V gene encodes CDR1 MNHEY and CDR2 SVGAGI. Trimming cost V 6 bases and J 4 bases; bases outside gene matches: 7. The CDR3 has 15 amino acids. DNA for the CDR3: TGTGCCAGCAGCCTAGCGGGGGCCCGGTCAGATACGCAGTATTTT. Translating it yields CASSLAGARSDTQYF.